The rows below give T cell receptor beta chains drawn from one sample of a study of Ad26.COV2.S vaccination and SARS-CoV-2 variants. Using immunoSEQ multiplex PCR, the repertoire was profiled, and TCRdb retains in-frame clones only, with some absent. The repertoire consists of over 400,000 clones, with over 80% occurring once and the leading ten covering more than 1.5%. The sequences come from peripheral blood, collected in a trial of Ad26.COV2.S vaccine versus placebo. The receptors here all came from a person between 18 and 65 years old who received the Ad26.COV2.S COVID-19 vaccine or a placebo. Both conserved end residues are part of each CDR3. A D gene is named only where the DNA matches it firmly. Size is stated for part of the rows, as once, few or many counts, or as a class when the clone is expanded.

-	-	TRBV27	TRBJ2-1	TGTGCCAGCAGTTTAAGATTCGGCAGGGGATTCAATGAGCAGTTCTTC	CASSLRFGRGFNEQFF
-	-	TRBV5-1	TRBJ1-4	TGCGCCAGCAGCCCGACACACGGAATCAATGAAAAACTGTTTTTT	CASSPTHGINEKLFF
-	-	TRBV7-9	TRBJ2-1	TGTGCCAGCAGACGAAACAACAATGAGCAGTTCTTC	CASRRNNNEQFF
TRBD1	-	TRBV2	TRBJ1-1	TGTGCCAGCAGCCGCCGACAGGGGGAGATGAAAAGGGGAACTGAAGCTTTCTTT	CASSRRQGEMKRGTEAFF
-	once	TRBV12-3/TRBV12-4	TRBJ2-1	TGTGCCAGCAGTTTCAACGGGGGACCGTGGTGGTTCTTC	CASSFNGGPWWFF
TRBD1	once	TRBV5-6	TRBJ1-5	TGTGCCAGCAGCCAGGGACAGGGTGACTTCTATAGCAATCAGCCCCAGCATTTT	CASSQGQGDFYSNQPQHF
TRBD2	-	TRBV24-1	TRBJ2-5	TGTGCCACCAGTGGACCAAGCGGGGGGTCCCAAGAGACCCAGTACTTC	CATSGPSGGSQETQYF
-	-	TRBV5-5	TRBJ1-2	TGTGCCAGCAGCTTCGCAGGGGTAAAGTATGGCTACACCTTC	CASSFAGVKYGYTF
-	-	TRBV24-1	TRBJ2-2	TGTGCCACCAGTGATTCAGGGCCCAACACCGGGGAGCTGTTTTTT	CATSDSGPNTGELFF
TRBD1	-	TRBV29-1	TRBJ1-2	TGCAGCGCCCGAGGGGGGGACAGGGGATGGAATGGCTACACCTTC	CSARGGDRGWNGYTF
-	-	TRBV15	TRBJ2-5	TGTGCCACCAGTGCCGGGCAAGAGACCCAGTACTTC	CATSAGQETQYF
-	-	TRBV19	TRBJ1-6	TGTGCCAGTAGTATCTCTGGAACAGGGAGTTCACCCCTCCACTTT	CASSISGTGSSPLHF
TRBD2	-	TRBV7-9	TRBJ2-7	TGTGCCAGCAGCTTAGAACTAGCGGGGGCCTACTTC	CASSLELAGAYF
-	-	TRBV7-9	TRBJ2-7	TGTGCCAGCAGCAGAGACTACGAGCAGTACTTC	CASSRDYEQYF
-	few	TRBV25-1	TRBJ2-2	TGTGCCAGCACCGCACGGTTTAGCGGGGAGCTGTTTTTT	CASTARFSGELFF
-	-	TRBV7-9	TRBJ2-4	TGTGCCAGCAGCCCGACGAACACAGGGATCCTAGCCAAAAACATTCAGTACTTC	CASSPTNTGILAKNIQYF
-	-	TRBV3-1/TRBV3-2	TRBJ1-3	TGTGCCAGCAGCCAAGACTTGCCAGGCGCCTCTGGAAACACCATATATTTT	CASSQDLPGASGNTIYF
TRBD1	-	TRBV7-9	TRBJ1-1	TGTGCCAGCAGCTTAAGGGGACAGGGACGAGCTTTCTTT	CASSLRGQGRAFF
-	few	TRBV15	TRBJ1-2	TGTGCCACCAGCAGAGATTTGGGAGGGGGAGATGGCTACACCTTC	CATSRDLGGGDGYTF
TRBD1	-	TRBV11-2	TRBJ2-7	TGTGCCAGCAGCTTAGGGGACAGGTTGTCCTACGAGCAGTACTTC	CASSLGDRLSYEQYF
TRBD2	-	TRBV3-1/TRBV3-2	TRBJ2-7	TGTGCCAGCAGCCATTCCGGGACTAGCGGGGGCCTCTCCTACGAGCAGTACTTC	CASSHSGTSGGLSYEQYF
TRBD1	-	TRBV29-1	TRBJ2-3	TGCAGCGTTGGGGGGACAGGGGAGCTAAGAAATACGCAGTATTTT	CSVGGTGELRNTQYF
-	-	TRBV6-2/TRBV6-3	TRBJ2-2	TGTGCCAGCAGTTACCGGACAGCGAACACCGGGGAGCTGTTTTTT	CASSYRTANTGELFF
TRBD1	-	TRBV5-1	TRBJ1-3	TGCGCCAGCAGCTTGGGGGACAGTGGAAACACCATATATTTT	CASSLGDSGNTIYF
TRBD1	-	TRBV18	TRBJ2-3	TGTGCCAGCTCATTACAGGGGGCGGTCGGACCCACAGATACGCAGTATTTT	CASSLQGAVGPTDTQYF
-	-	TRBV30	TRBJ1-2	TGTGCCTGGAGTGGAGGACCACCCTATGGCTACACCTTC	CAWSGGPPYGYTF
-	once	TRBV5-4	TRBJ2-5	TGTGCCAGCAGCCCCCGTCCGGGGGATGGGGAGACCCAGTACTTC	CASSPRPGDGETQYF
-	-	TRBV6-5	TRBJ1-5	TGTGCCAGCAGTTTCCTCGGTCAGCCCCAGCATTTT	CASSFLGQPQHF
-	-	TRBV3-1/TRBV3-2	TRBJ1-1	TGTGCCAGCAGCCAAGAGAACACTGAAGCTTTCTTT	CASSQENTEAFF